Listed below are T cell receptor beta chains from one sample, sequenced in a study of T cell repertoires in cytomegalovirus infection. TCRdb itself ran the reads through MiXCR, one entry per CDR3 protein. The repertoire consists of around 78,000 distinct CDR3 sequences, with around 42% occurring once and the leading ten covering just over 90%. For these receptors, no antigen is known. This specimen was CD8+ T cells from cultured PBMCs, taken from culture after CMV antigen stimulation. The receptor set was obtained from a human donor in good health (CMV status not recorded). Some clones in this sample may be carry-over from other donors' samples. The conserved cysteine and the conserved F or W are not part of the CDR3 here. Fields, in order: CDR3 protein, V gene, J gene, D gene. The D gene is left open where the match is weak.

SVEPYMYRDYQETQY	TRBV29-1	TRBJ2-5	-
SVTTGSLGYT	TRBV29-1	TRBJ1-2	-
SVEANSAHDGETQY	TRBV29-1	TRBJ2-5	-
ASSLAGRTVRGTEAF	TRBV7-4	TRBJ1-1	-
ASCTWDEKLF	TRBV6-2/TRBV6-3	TRBJ1-4	-
ASNGGEGLGHQETQY	TRBV7-8	TRBJ2-5	-
ASSLSRRTGSDEQY	TRBV7-9	TRBJ2-7	TRBD1
ASSLTSWSAFETQY	TRBV7-6	TRBJ2-5	TRBD2
ASSARWGQTAYEQY	TRBV5-6	TRBJ2-7	-
ASSLAGRVLSGANVLT	TRBV7-2	TRBJ2-6	-
ASSLYPGRNSPLH	TRBV27	TRBJ1-6	-